The 12 T cell receptor beta chains below come from one sample, sequenced in a study of blood T cell repertoires in COVID-19. Profiled with immunoSEQ multiplex PCR; TCRdb holds only in-frame clones, not every one. Among some 250,000 clones listed, over 65% were seen once. The sequencing input was peripheral blood. Receptors were obtained from a woman of 80 years or more with acute or convalescent COVID-19.

This clone was counted once. The chain has TRBV10-3 and TRBJ1-5; D is unclear. This CDR3 has 14 amino acids. Trimming left V 4 bases short and J 0 bases short, with 7 bases between. Germline CDR1 and CDR2: ENHRY and SYGVKD. The CDR3 reads CAISAADSNQPQHF. CDR3 in DNA: TGTGCCATCAGTGCGGCGGATAGCAATCAGCCCCAGCATTTT.

The chain has TRBV3-1 (or the pseudogene TRBV3-2) and TRBJ2-1; 8 bases map to TRBD2. Germline values: CDR1 LGHDT, CDR2 YNNKEL (reference sequence). V dropped 3 bases and J dropped 6; count of bases not matched to a gene: 10. The CDR3 has 16 amino acids. Here the CDR3 DNA reads TGTGCCAGCAGCCACGGGGCGGGAGGAATCGGCAATGAGCAGTTCTTC. This gives the protein CASSHGAGGIGNEQFF.

This chain connects TRBV6-2 or TRBV6-3 to TRBJ2-3; 7 positions match TRBD2. The CDR3 contains 15 residues. Losses at the gene ends were 2 bases for V and 1 base for J; bases not matched to a gene: 3. Germline CDR1 MNHEY, CDR2 SVGEGT. The CDR3 region is CASSYRREGTDTQYF. CDR3 DNA: TGTGCCAGCAGTTACCGTCGGGAGGGCACAGATACGCAGTATTTT.

The chain employs TRBV6-5 and TRBJ2-5; the match to TRBD1 covers 9 bases. From germline, CDR1 is MNHEY and CDR2 SVGAGI. The V segment lost 10 bases and the J segment 4 bases; nucleotides outside the gene matches: 4. The CDR3 length is 12 residues. In DNA form, the CDR3 reads TGTGCCACCAGGACAGGGGTAGAGACCCAGTACTTC. Translated, it gives CATRTGVETQYF.

The rearrangement joins TRBV3-1 (or the pseudogene TRBV3-2) to TRBJ2-7; a weak D match, TRBD2 (6 bases). CDR3 length: 15 amino acids. Trimming took 1 base from V and 9 from J, leaving 19 bases between them. The germline V gene has CDR1 LGHDT and CDR2 YNNKEL (reference sequence). CDR3 region: CASSQAGLASGLQYF. The CDR3, as DNA: TGTGCCAGCAGCCAAGCGGGACTTGCGTCTGGGCTGCAGTACTTC.

V gene TRBV18 combines with J gene TRBJ2-5; 7 nucleotides line up with TRBD1. The CDR3 length is 13 residues. J was trimmed by 5 bases and V by 3 bases; bases with no gene match: 3. In germline, CDR1 is KGHSH, CDR2 LQKENI. CDR3 sequence: CASSPTGLETQYF. The CDR3 DNA is TGTGCCAGCTCACCGACAGGGTTGGAGACCCAGTACTTC.

The chain joins TRBV5-1 to TRBJ1-4; 11 bases are a match to TRBD1. Losses at the gene ends were 4 bases for V and 7 bases for J; bases not matched to a gene: 6. The CDR3 contains 15 residues. In germline, CDR1 is SGHRS, CDR2 YFSETQ. CDR3 sequence (DNA): TGCGCCAGCAGCACAGCCGGGACAGGGGGTGAAAAACTGTTTTTT. This encodes CASSTAGTGGEKLFF.

The gene calls are TRBV11-1 and TRBJ2-1; 7 nucleotides agree with TRBD1. Trimming removed 5 bases from V and 10 bases from J; junction bases left unmatched: 14. The CDR3 consists of 15 residues. Germline lookup yields CDR1 SGHAT and CDR2 FQDESV (reference sequence). The CDR3 DNA reads as TGTGCCAGCAGCCCAAGGGGGCCAGAGGTAGGGGAGCAGTTCTTC. Its translation is CASSPRGPEVGEQFF.

This rearrangement joins TRBV14 to TRBJ2-5; 10 positions agree with TRBD1. V shed 5 bases and J 5 bases; nucleotides not matched to a gene: 8. Germline CDR1 is SGHDN and CDR2 is FVKESK. The CDR3 is 15 amino acids. CDR3 sequence: CASSSRRTGGETQYF. The CDR3 DNA reads TGTGCCAGCAGCTCTCGTCGGACAGGGGGTGAGACCCAGTACTTC.

In this sample, this clone turned up many times. The CDR3 is CASATGRNTEAFF. DNA for the CDR3: TGTGCCAGCGCGACAGGACGGAACACTGAAGCTTTCTTT. This chain joins TRBV19 and TRBJ1-1; a weak D match, TRBD1 (6 bases). This CDR3 spans 13 amino acids. V gave up 9 bases and J gave up 1 base, with 12 bases separating them. CDR1 and CDR2 from the germline V gene are LNHDA and SQIVND (reference sequence). The entire variable domain, with the rest obtained from reference TRBV19 and TRBJ1-1, is as follows: DGGITQSPKYLFRKEGQNVTLSCEQNLNHDAMYWYRQDPGQGLRLIYYSQIVNDFQKGDIAEGYSVSREKKESFPLTVTSAQKNPTAFYLCASATGRNTEAFFGQGTRLTVV.

The V and J genes are TRBV6-2 or TRBV6-3 and TRBJ2-5; 9 nucleotides align to TRBD2. The CDR3 covers 17 residues. V was clipped by 5 bases and J by 1 base; unmatched bases: 11. Per the germline V gene, CDR1 is MNHEY and CDR2 is SVGEGT. The CDR3 DNA sequence: TGTGCCAGCAGTCCCCGTCAGGAGCGGGGGGTCCAAGAGACCCAGTACTTC. Translating it yields CASSPRQERGVQETQYF.

This chain connects TRBV5-1 to TRBJ2-7; D is uncertain. The CDR3 is 13 amino acids. In germline, CDR1 is SGHRS, CDR2 YFSETQ. Trimming cost V 2 bases and J 0 bases, with 6 bases left between them. The CDR3 reads CASSLISSYEQYF. The CDR3, as DNA: TGCGCCAGCAGCTTAATTAGCTCCTACGAGCAGTACTTC. Full variable domain (outside the CDR3, taken from reference TRBV5-1 and TRBJ2-7): KAGVTQTPRYLIKTRGQQVTLSCSPISGHRSVSWYQQTPGQGLQFLFEYFSETQRNKGNFPGRFSGRQFSNSRSEMNVSTLELGDSALYLCASSLISSYEQYFGPGTRLTVT.